These 22 T cell receptor beta chains were all obtained from the same sample, sequenced in a study of T cell repertoires in cytomegalovirus infection. TCRdb reprocessed the reads with MiXCR, giving one entry per CDR3 protein. The sample lists approximately 600,000 distinct CDR3 sequences; around 40% were seen once. These receptors have no identified antigens. This sample comprised cultured PBMCs, obtained from culture after CMV antigen stimulation. The receptor source for this set is a human donor in good health (CMV status not recorded). Some clones in this sample may be carry-over from other donors' samples.

The J gene is TRBJ1-2, the V gene TRBV7-9, with D possibly TRBD1 on 5 matching bases. V dropped 4 bases and J dropped 9 bases, with 12 bases sitting between them. The CDR3 length is 12 residues. In germline, CDR1 is SEHNR, CDR2 FQNEAQ (reference sequence). For the CDR3, the DNA is TGTGCCAGCAGCTCCTCAGGGTTACGCTACACCTTC. Its translation: CASSSSGLRYTF.

This clonotype has at least ten counts. The chain is built from TRBV7-2 and TRBJ2-5; 11 nucleotides agree with TRBD2. The CDR3 has 16 residues. Looked up from germline, CDR1 is SGHTA and CDR2 is FQGNSA. After removal of 5 bases from V and 2 bases from J, the junction contained 7 bases not matched to a gene. CDR3 in DNA: TGTGCCAGCAGCCAACCGACTAGCGGGACACAAGAGACCCAGTACTTC. Protein product: CASSQPTSGTQETQYF.

Comment on this clonotype: Its ends do not fully match the called genes, so a read error is possible. This sequence joins TRBV19 and TRBJ2-5; a possible D gene is TRBD1 (5 bases). Germline CDR1 is LNHDA and CDR2 is SQIVND (reference sequence). The CDR3 is 12 amino acids. This chain's CDR3 is CASSMAPSPRDF. The CDR3 DNA is TGTGCCAGTAGTATGGCCCCCAGTCCCAGGGACTTC.

This clonotype has just a few counts. The chain combines TRBV7-6 with TRBJ2-2, with D perhaps matching TRBD2 (5 bases). V was pared by 7 bases and J by 3 bases, with 15 bases between. Germline assignment: CDR1 SGHVS and CDR2 FNYEAQ. The CDR3 consists of 15 residues. The CDR3 DNA reads TGTGCCAGCAACCAGAGGGAGCAGTACACCGGGGAGCTGTTTTTT. Translating it yields CASNQREQYTGELFF.

The rearrangement joins TRBV6-1 to TRBJ2-3; TRBD1 is a possible D gene (5 bases). Trimming took off 4 bases at V and 0 bases at J, with 8 bases between the two ends. Looked up from germline, CDR1 is MNHNS and CDR2 is SASEGT. The CDR3 contains 14 residues. CDR3 region: CASSGTPSTDTQYF. The CDR3 DNA follows: TGTGCCAGCAGTGGGACACCTAGCACAGATACGCAGTATTTT.

This clonotype was counted once. As DNA, the CDR3 is TGTGCCAGCAGCACCGGTGGGACTAGCTTTGATACGCAGTATTTT. Its translation: CASSTGGTSFDTQYF. The chain is built from TRBV9 and TRBJ2-3, with TRBD2 matching over 9 bases. Germline CDR1 and CDR2: SGDLS and YYNGEE. The trim removed 4 bases at V and 6 bases at J, leaving 9 bases unmatched. The CDR3 contains 15 residues. Combining the CDR3 with reference TRBV9 and TRBJ2-3 gives the whole variable domain DSGVTQTPKHLITATGQRVTLRCSPRSGDLSVYWYQQSLDQGLQFLIQYYNGEERAKGNILERFSAQQFPDLHSELNLSSLELGDSALYFCASSTGGTSFDTQYFGPGTRLTVL.

This clonotype has more than one count but fewer than ten. This chain connects TRBV7-2 to TRBJ1-2; the match to TRBD1 covers 8 bases. J was trimmed by 6 bases and V by 3 bases; bases with no gene match: 3. This CDR3 spans 13 amino acids. Germline assignment: CDR1 SGHTA and CDR2 FQGNSA. CDR3 sequence: CASSFDRGDGYTF. The CDR3 nucleotides read TGTGCCAGCAGCTTCGACAGGGGCGATGGCTACACCTTC.

This clonotype was found a few times. This chain uses TRBV7-8 with TRBJ2-1; 7 bases agree with TRBD2. The J segment lost 1 base and the V segment lost 6 bases, leaving 12 bases of the junction unmatched. CDR3 length: 17 residues. Germline V gene lookup returns CDR1 SGHVS and CDR2 FQNEAQ. CDR3 sequence reads: CASRSGRVGRSYNEQFF. For the CDR3, the DNA is TGTGCCAGCAGATCAGGGAGGGTGGGGCGATCCTACAATGAGCAGTTCTTC.

There are a few counts of this clonotype. This rearrangement joins TRBV11-2 to TRBJ2-7; the match to TRBD2 covers 7 bases. This CDR3 spans 15 amino acids. V lost 4 bases and J lost 2; bases outside the gene matches: 8. Germline lookup yields CDR1 SGHAT and CDR2 FQNNGV. This CDR3 reads CASSSVAGRTYEQYF. CDR3 nucleotides: TGTGCCAGCAGCTCCGTAGCGGGCCGAACCTACGAGCAGTACTTC.

The V and J genes are TRBV28 and TRBJ1-3; TRBD1 matches 8 bases. Unmatched junction bases numbered 5, after V lost 2 bases and J lost 2 bases. Germline CDR1 and CDR2: MDHEN and SYDVKM. The CDR3 loop spans 16 amino acids. Written as DNA, the CDR3 is TGTGCCAGCAGTTTAATTTTACAGGGGGCTGGAAACACCATATATTTT. Protein sequence: CASSLILQGAGNTIYF.

This chain joins TRBV4-3 and TRBJ1-4; 7 positions agree with TRBD1. This CDR3 is built from 15 residues. The germline CDR1 and CDR2 sequences are LGHNA and YSLEER. The trim removed 3 bases at V and 8 bases at J, leaving 9 bases unmatched. In nucleotides, the CDR3 is TGCGCCAGCAGCCAGGTCGGCAGGGGGGGCGAAAAACTGTTTTTT. This sequence encodes CASSQVGRGGEKLFF.

The chain recombines TRBV3-1 with TRBJ1-1; perhaps TRBD1 as D (6 bases). Germline assignment: CDR1 LGHDT and CDR2 YNNKEL (reference sequence). The CDR3 totals 14 residues. With 2 bases removed from V and 6 bases from J, the gap between germline ends came to 13 bases. In nucleotides, the CDR3 is TGTGCCAGCAGCCAATGGGACAATGGTCCTGAAGCTTTCTTT. The encoded protein is CASSQWDNGPEAFF.

This clonotype turned up a few times. J is TRBJ1-1 and V is TRBV12-3 or TRBV12-4; no firm D call. Trimming left V 4 bases short and J 0 bases short, with 6 bases between. The CDR3 loop spans 13 amino acids. Here the CDR3 DNA reads TGTGCCAGCAGTTCCCAGCTGAACACTGAAGCTTTCTTT. As protein: CASSSQLNTEAFF.

The chain uses TRBV6-1 and TRBJ2-2; TRBD1 might be the D (5 bases). The CDR3 is 14 residues long. V lost 6 bases and J 4 bases, leaving 12 bases between the germline ends. Germline loops: CDR1 MNHNS, CDR2 SASEGT. The CDR3 sequence: CASRGRAVTGELFF. The CDR3 DNA sequence: TGTGCCAGCAGGGGCAGGGCAGTCACCGGGGAGCTGTTTTTT.

The V call is TRBV7-2, the J call TRBJ1-6, with D hard to call. Trimming took 0 bases from V and 10 from J, leaving 10 bases between them. CDR1 SGHTA and CDR2 FQGNSA come from the germline V gene. CDR3 length equals 14 residues. The CDR3 is CASSLAAPGSPLHF. Here the CDR3 DNA reads TGTGCCAGCAGCTTAGCAGCCCCGGGGTCACCCCTCCACTTT.

This clonotype occurred a few times. V and J are TRBV5-4 and TRBJ2-2, with 7 positions matching TRBD1. From germline, CDR1 is SGHNT and CDR2 YYREEE (reference sequence). The CDR3 sequence is 17 residues long. Germline trimming cut 4 bases from V and 1 base from J; bases unmatched to any gene: 10. The CDR3 reads CASSPTGQGVNTGELFF. CDR3 bases: TGTGCCAGCAGCCCCACAGGGCAGGGGGTGAACACCGGGGAGCTGTTTTTT.

This clonotype was detected many times. This chain joins TRBV7-2 and TRBJ2-5, with 9 bases lining up with TRBD1. With V trimmed by 4 bases and J by 7 bases, 13 bases remained unmatched. This CDR3 has 16 residues. In germline, CDR1 is SGHTA, CDR2 FQGNSA. In DNA form, the CDR3 reads TGTGCCAGCAGCTCCGTTCCGGGACAGGGAGGGGGGACCCAGTACTTC. Protein product: CASSSVPGQGGGTQYF.

The V and J genes are TRBV10-3 and TRBJ2-5; 8 nucleotides align to TRBD1. There are 14 residues in the CDR3. Germline V gene lookup returns CDR1 ENHRY and CDR2 SYGVKD. V shed 4 bases and J 2 bases; nucleotides not matched to a gene: 3. The CDR3 sequence: CAISGTGRQETQYF. The CDR3 region has the DNA TGTGCCATCAGTGGGACAGGGAGACAAGAGACCCAGTACTTC.

The V call is TRBV20-1, the J call TRBJ1-5, with D maybe TRBD1 (5 bases). This CDR3 is 13 amino acids long. Germline lookup yields CDR1 DFQATT and CDR2 SNEGSKA (reference sequence). The V end lost 1 base, the J end lost 9 bases, and 13 bases lay between the germline ends. The chain's CDR3 is CSARGVGVMPQHF. Here the CDR3 DNA reads TGCAGTGCTAGAGGGGTAGGGGTTATGCCCCAGCATTTT.

The CDR3 is CASSEAPRTVDTQYF. CDR3 sequence (DNA): TGTGCCAGCAGTGAAGCCCCACGGACCGTGGATACGCAGTATTTT. V usage is TRBV2 and J usage is TRBJ2-3; D remains ambiguous. V gave up 0 bases and J gave up 6 bases, with 13 bases separating them. Germline V gene data show CDR1 as SNHLY and CDR2 as FYNNEI. There are 15 residues in the CDR3.

The chain joins TRBV7-6 to TRBJ1-2; tentatively, D is TRBD1 (5 bases). The CDR3 is made up of 13 amino acids. Looked up from germline, CDR1 is SGHVS and CDR2 is FNYEAQ. Trimming stripped 3 bases from V and 7 bases from J, with 12 bases between. CDR3 sequence: CASSLEGTAGYTF. Written as DNA, the CDR3 is TGTGCCAGCAGCTTGGAGGGGACGGCTGGCTACACCTTC.

This clonotype was found a few times. CDR3 sequence: CAISVQGRGGELFF. Here the CDR3 DNA reads TGTGCCATCAGTGTACAGGGACGTGGCGGGGAGCTGTTTTTT. The chain links TRBV10-3 to TRBJ2-2, with D perhaps TRBD1 (6 bases). The CDR3 spans 14 residues. V lost 4 bases and J lost 7, with 13 bases in between. CDR1 and CDR2 from the germline V gene are ENHRY and SYGVKD.